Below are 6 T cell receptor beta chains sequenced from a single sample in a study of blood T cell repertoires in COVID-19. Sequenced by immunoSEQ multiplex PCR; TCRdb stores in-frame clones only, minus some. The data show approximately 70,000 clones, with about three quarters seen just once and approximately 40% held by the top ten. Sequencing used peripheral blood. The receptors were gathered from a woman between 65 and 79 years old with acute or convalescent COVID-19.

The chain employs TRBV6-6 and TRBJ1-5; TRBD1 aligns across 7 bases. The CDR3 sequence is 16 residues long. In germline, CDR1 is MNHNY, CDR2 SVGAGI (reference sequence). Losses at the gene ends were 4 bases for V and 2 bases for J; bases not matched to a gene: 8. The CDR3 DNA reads TGTGCCAGCAGTTTAACAGGGGAGAGGGGCAATCAGCCCCAGCATTTT. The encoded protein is CASSLTGERGNQPQHF.

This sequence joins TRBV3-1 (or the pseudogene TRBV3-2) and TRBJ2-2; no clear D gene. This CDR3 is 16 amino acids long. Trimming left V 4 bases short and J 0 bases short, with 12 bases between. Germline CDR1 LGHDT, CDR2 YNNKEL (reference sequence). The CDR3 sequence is CASSPRRRTNTGELFF. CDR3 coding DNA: TGTGCCAGCAGCCCGCGGAGACGGACGAACACCGGGGAGCTGTTTTTT.

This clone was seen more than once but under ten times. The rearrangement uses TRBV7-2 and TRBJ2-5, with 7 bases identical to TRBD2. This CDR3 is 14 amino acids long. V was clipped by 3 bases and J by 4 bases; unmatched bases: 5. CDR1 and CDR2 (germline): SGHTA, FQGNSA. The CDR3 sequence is CASSLFAGVETQYF. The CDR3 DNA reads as TGTGCCAGCAGCTTGTTTGCGGGAGTAGAGACCCAGTACTTC.

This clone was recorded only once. CDR3 protein: CAISWGTGGPETQYF. The CDR3 DNA sequence: TGTGCCATCAGTTGGGGGACAGGGGGCCCAGAGACCCAGTACTTC. The chain carries TRBV10-3 and TRBJ2-5; TRBD1 matches 12 bases. The CDR3 length is 15 residues. V lost 5 bases, J lost 4 bases, and 5 bases stayed unmatched. The V gene's germline CDR1 is ENHRY and CDR2 SYGVKD.

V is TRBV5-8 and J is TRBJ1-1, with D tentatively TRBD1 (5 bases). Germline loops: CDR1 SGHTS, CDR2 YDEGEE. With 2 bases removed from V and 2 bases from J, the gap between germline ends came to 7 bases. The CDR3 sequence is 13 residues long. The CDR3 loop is CASSFDSNTEAFF. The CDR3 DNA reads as TGTGCCAGCAGCTTTGACAGTAACACTGAAGCTTTCTTT.

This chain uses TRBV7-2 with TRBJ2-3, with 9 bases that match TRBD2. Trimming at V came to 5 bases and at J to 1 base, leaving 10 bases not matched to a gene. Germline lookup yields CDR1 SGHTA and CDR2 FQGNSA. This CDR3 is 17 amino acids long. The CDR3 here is CASSPALAGMGTDTQYF. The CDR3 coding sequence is TGTGCCAGCAGCCCCGCCCTAGCGGGAATGGGCACAGATACGCAGTATTTT.